The rows below give T cell receptor beta chains drawn from one sample of a study of CD8+ T cells in alopecia areata. The repertoire was sequenced with immunoSEQ multiplex PCR; TCRdb's copy has only in-frame clones and lacks some. There are hundreds of thousands of clones in the sample; 60% occur only once, and about 0.93% lies in the top ten. Sequences were derived from CD4+ T cells sorted from blood, sampled at roughly week 52, from a patient treated with tofacitinib. These TCRs come from a human donor with alopecia areata. CDR3s include the opening cysteine and the closing phenylalanine or tryptophan. Fields, in order: V gene, clone size, D gene, J gene, CDR3 DNA, CDR3 protein. A D gene is named only where the DNA matches it firmly. Clone size is stated in some rows and not others, as once, few, many or a class when expanded.

V: TRBV27
size: NA
D: NA
J: TRBJ2-3
DNA: TGTGCCAGCAGTTTACTCTCAGGGAGCACAGATACGCAGTATTTT
CDR3: CASSLLSGSTDTQYF

V: TRBV29-1
size: NA
D: NA
J: TRBJ1-1
DNA: TGCAGCGTCCGAGGTGGCAGGGATAGGAACACTGAAGCTTTCTTT
CDR3: CSVRGGRDRNTEAFF

V: TRBV5-1
size: NA
D: NA
J: TRBJ2-7
DNA: TGCGCCAGCAGCTTGGAGGTCACAACCTACGAGCAGTACTTC
CDR3: CASSLEVTTYEQYF

V: TRBV25-1
size: NA
D: NA
J: TRBJ1-5
DNA: TGTGCCAGCAGTGAATTGGGGCAGCCCCAGCATTTT
CDR3: CASSELGQPQHF

V: TRBV13
size: NA
D: TRBD2
J: TRBJ2-7
DNA: TGTGCCAGCAGCTCAAGGACTAGCGGGGGGAAAGAGCAGTACTTC
CDR3: CASSSRTSGGKEQYF

V: TRBV9
size: NA
D: TRBD1
J: TRBJ1-6
DNA: TGTGCCAGCAATACCCAGGGGGCGAATAATTCACCCCTCCACTTT
CDR3: CASNTQGANNSPLHF

V: TRBV4-3
size: NA
D: TRBD2
J: TRBJ2-3
DNA: TGCGCCAGCAGCCAAGATCTAGCGGGGGGGCCAGATACGCAGTATTTT
CDR3: CASSQDLAGGPDTQYF

V: TRBV7-2
size: NA
D: NA
J: TRBJ2-7
DNA: TGTGCCAGCAGCTTACGGGGTTTGGTCTACGAGCAGTACTTC
CDR3: CASSLRGLVYEQYF

V: TRBV11-1
size: NA
D: NA
J: TRBJ2-1
DNA: TGTGCCAGCAGCTTGGAGCCTTCCTACAATGAGCAGTTCTTC
CDR3: CASSLEPSYNEQFF

V: TRBV5-1
size: NA
D: NA
J: TRBJ2-7
DNA: TGCGCCAGCAGCTTGGAGGCCGGAAGCTCCTACGAGCAGTACTTC
CDR3: CASSLEAGSSYEQYF

V: TRBV27
size: once
D: NA
J: TRBJ1-5
DNA: TGTGCCAGCAGTTTTCGGGGAAGCAATCAGCCCCAGCATTTT
CDR3: CASSFRGSNQPQHF

V: TRBV7-6
size: NA
D: TRBD1
J: TRBJ2-5
DNA: TGTGCCAGCAGCTTAGATCGGACTGACAGGGGGCGTGAGACCCAGTACTTC
CDR3: CASSLDRTDRGRETQYF

V: TRBV4-2
size: NA
D: NA
J: TRBJ1-2
DNA: TGTGCCAGCAGCCAATCGAGCAGGGGTACGACGCTCTATGGCTACACCTTC
CDR3: CASSQSSRGTTLYGYTF

V: TRBV19
size: NA
D: NA
J: TRBJ2-2
DNA: TGTGCCAGTAGTATCCGGGACACCGGGGAGCTGTTTTTT
CDR3: CASSIRDTGELFF

V: TRBV4-2
size: NA
D: TRBD2
J: TRBJ2-1
DNA: TGTGCCAGCAGCCCCCGGCCAGCGGGGTTCTACAATGAGCAGTTCTTC
CDR3: CASSPRPAGFYNEQFF

V: TRBV11-2
size: few
D: NA
J: TRBJ1-1
DNA: TGTGCCAGCAGCTTAGCCAGGGCGCGCACTGAAGCTTTCTTT
CDR3: CASSLARARTEAFF

V: TRBV4-1
size: NA
D: NA
J: TRBJ1-5
DNA: TGCGCCAGCAGCCAAGCCCAGACAGGACATCAGCCCCAGCATTTT
CDR3: CASSQAQTGHQPQHF

V: TRBV5-6
size: few
D: NA
J: TRBJ2-5
DNA: TGTGCCAGCAGCCAAGGCCCCCTCGAGGAGACCCAGTACTTC
CDR3: CASSQGPLEETQYF

V: TRBV30
size: NA
D: TRBD1
J: TRBJ1-2
DNA: TGTGCCCGTCTACAGGGGGCGCAGGATGGCTACACCTTC
CDR3: CARLQGAQDGYTF

V: TRBV11-2
size: NA
D: NA
J: TRBJ2-7
DNA: TGTGCCAGCAGCTTCAGAGGGCCAGAGCAGTACTTC
CDR3: CASSFRGPEQYF

V: TRBV5-4
size: NA
D: NA
J: TRBJ1-1
DNA: TGTGCCAGCAGCCGGGCCGGGGGGGAAGGCACTGAAGCTTTCTTT
CDR3: CASSRAGGEGTEAFF

V: TRBV15
size: NA
D: NA
J: TRBJ2-2
DNA: TGTGCCACCTCACGAGACAGTCACTACACCGGGGAGCTGTTTTTT
CDR3: CATSRDSHYTGELFF

V: TRBV5-4
size: NA
D: NA
J: TRBJ2-5
DNA: TGTGCCAGCAGCTTGTGGTCATTGGGGACCCAGTACTTC
CDR3: CASSLWSLGTQYF

V: TRBV30
size: NA
D: NA
J: TRBJ2-3
DNA: TGTGCCTGGAGTTGGACGCGGGGGCGCACAGATACGCAGTATTTT
CDR3: CAWSWTRGRTDTQYF

V: TRBV2
size: NA
D: TRBD1
J: TRBJ1-2
DNA: TGTGCCAGCAGTGATAGACAGGGGGGAGGCTACACCTTC
CDR3: CASSDRQGGGYTF

V: TRBV2
size: once
D: TRBD1
J: TRBJ2-7
DNA: TGTGCCAGCACCAGGCCGTCAGACAGGGAAGGGGAGCAGTACTTC
CDR3: CASTRPSDREGEQYF

V: TRBV30
size: NA
D: NA
J: TRBJ1-1
DNA: TGTGCCTGGAGTGAAGGTACAGGACCGAACACTGAAGCTTTCTTT
CDR3: CAWSEGTGPNTEAFF

V: TRBV7-9
size: few
D: TRBD2
J: TRBJ2-3
DNA: TGTGCCACCCCGGGGGGGGAGTCGGATACGCAGTATTTT
CDR3: CATPGGESDTQYF

V: TRBV5-1
size: NA
D: NA
J: TRBJ2-1
DNA: TGCGCCAGCAGCCAGGGACTTGTAGGGCAGTTCTTC
CDR3: CASSQGLVGQFF

V: TRBV5-6
size: NA
D: NA
J: TRBJ2-3
DNA: TGTGCCAGCAGCCTTAGGACGGGGATCACAGATACGCAGTATTTT
CDR3: CASSLRTGITDTQYF

V: TRBV2
size: NA
D: NA
J: TRBJ2-7
DNA: TGTGCCAGCAGGTCCGGGAGCTCCTACGAGCAGTACTTC
CDR3: CASRSGSSYEQYF

V: TRBV7-2
size: NA
D: NA
J: TRBJ2-2
DNA: TGTGCCAGCAGCTTGAATCTCAGGGGTACCGGGGAGCTGTTTTTT
CDR3: CASSLNLRGTGELFF

V: TRBV5-1
size: NA
D: NA
J: TRBJ2-1
DNA: TGCGCCAGCAGCTTGGCCAGTACCCCCGGGAGCCAGTTCTTC
CDR3: CASSLASTPGSQFF

V: TRBV15
size: NA
D: NA
J: TRBJ2-7
DNA: TGTGCCACCAGCAGACGTGCCGGCCCAGGCGAGCAGTACTTC
CDR3: CATSRRAGPGEQYF

V: TRBV4-3
size: NA
D: NA
J: TRBJ1-2
DNA: TGCGCCAGCAGCCAAGCAGGGCACGATGGGGACGGCTACACCTTC
CDR3: CASSQAGHDGDGYTF

V: TRBV5-1
size: NA
D: NA
J: TRBJ2-2
DNA: TGCGCCAGCAGCTTGTCACTAGCTAACACCGGGGAGCTGTTTTTT
CDR3: CASSLSLANTGELFF

V: TRBV29-1
size: few
D: NA
J: TRBJ2-7
DNA: TGCAGCGTTGCCCAGGAAAGGGGGGAGCAGTACTTC
CDR3: CSVAQERGEQYF

V: TRBV10-2
size: NA
D: TRBD1
J: TRBJ1-4
DNA: TGCGCCAGCAGTGTGACCGGGACAGCAGATGAAAAACTGTTTTTT
CDR3: CASSVTGTADEKLFF

V: TRBV25-1
size: NA
D: NA
J: TRBJ1-6
DNA: TGTGCCAGCAGTGTGGTGCTGGGACATAATAATTCACCCCTCCACTTT
CDR3: CASSVVLGHNNSPLHF

V: TRBV7-9
size: few
D: TRBD1
J: TRBJ2-2
DNA: TGTGCCAGCAGCACGGACAGGGCGAACACCGGGGAGCTGTTTTTT
CDR3: CASSTDRANTGELFF

V: TRBV4-2
size: NA
D: NA
J: TRBJ1-1
DNA: TGTGCCAGCAGCCAAGTCGGGGGGAACACTGAAGCTTTCTTT
CDR3: CASSQVGGNTEAFF

V: TRBV5-1
size: NA
D: NA
J: TRBJ2-3
DNA: TGCGCCAGCAGCCCTCCTCCGGCGGCGGCTAGCACAGATACGCAGTATTTT
CDR3: CASSPPPAAASTDTQYF

V: TRBV5-6
size: NA
D: TRBD1
J: TRBJ1-3
DNA: TGTGCCAGCAGCTTGGATTGGGACAGGGCTGGAAACACCATATATTTT
CDR3: CASSLDWDRAGNTIYF

V: TRBV10-3
size: few
D: NA
J: TRBJ2-2
DNA: TGTGCCATCAGTGAAGGGGGCACCGGGGAGCTGTTTTTT
CDR3: CAISEGGTGELFF

V: TRBV15
size: once
D: TRBD1
J: TRBJ2-5
DNA: TGTGCCACCAGCAGCCGGGACAGCCTTCGGGAGACCCAGTACTTC
CDR3: CATSSRDSLRETQYF